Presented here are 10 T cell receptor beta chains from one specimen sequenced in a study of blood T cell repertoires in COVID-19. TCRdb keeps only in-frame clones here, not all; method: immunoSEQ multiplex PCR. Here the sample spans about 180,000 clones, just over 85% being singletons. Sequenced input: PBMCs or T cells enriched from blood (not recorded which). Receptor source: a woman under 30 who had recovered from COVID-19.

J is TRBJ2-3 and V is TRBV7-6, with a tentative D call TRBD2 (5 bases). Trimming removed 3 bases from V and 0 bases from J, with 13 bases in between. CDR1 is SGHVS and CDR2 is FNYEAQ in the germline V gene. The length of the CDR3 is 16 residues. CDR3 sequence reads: CASSFPAGESTDTQYF. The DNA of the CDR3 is TGTGCCAGCAGCTTCCCCGCCGGGGAGAGCACAGATACGCAGTATTTT.

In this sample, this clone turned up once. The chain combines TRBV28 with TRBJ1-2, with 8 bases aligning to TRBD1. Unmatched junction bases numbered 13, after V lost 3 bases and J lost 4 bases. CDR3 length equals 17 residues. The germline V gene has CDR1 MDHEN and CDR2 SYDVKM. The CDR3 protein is CASSFPTTGAIIYGYTF. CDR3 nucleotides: TGTGCCAGCAGTTTCCCAACGACAGGGGCTATCATCTATGGCTACACCTTC.

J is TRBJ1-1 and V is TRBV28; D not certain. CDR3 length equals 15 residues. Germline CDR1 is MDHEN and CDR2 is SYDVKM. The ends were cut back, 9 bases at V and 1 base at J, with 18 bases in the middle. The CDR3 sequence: CASLPGIYTNTEAFF. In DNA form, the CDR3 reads TGTGCCAGTCTCCCGGGGATTTACACGAACACTGAAGCTTTCTTT.

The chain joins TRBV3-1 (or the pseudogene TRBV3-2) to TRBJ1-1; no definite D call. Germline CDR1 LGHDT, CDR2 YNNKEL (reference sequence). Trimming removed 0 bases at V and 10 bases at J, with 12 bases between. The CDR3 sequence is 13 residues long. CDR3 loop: CASSQDLGEGAFF. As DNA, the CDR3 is TGTGCCAGCAGCCAAGATTTAGGCGAGGGAGCTTTCTTT.

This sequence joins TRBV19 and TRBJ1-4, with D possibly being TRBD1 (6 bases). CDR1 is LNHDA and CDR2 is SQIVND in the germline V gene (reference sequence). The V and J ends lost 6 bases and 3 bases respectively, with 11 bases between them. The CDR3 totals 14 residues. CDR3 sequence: CASRRGQSNEKLFF. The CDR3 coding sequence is TGTGCCAGTAGGAGAGGACAGTCTAATGAAAAACTGTTTTTT.

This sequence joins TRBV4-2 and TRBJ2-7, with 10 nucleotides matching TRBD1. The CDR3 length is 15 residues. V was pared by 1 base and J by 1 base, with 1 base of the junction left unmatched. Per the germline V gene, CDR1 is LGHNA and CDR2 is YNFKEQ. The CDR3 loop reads CASSQGTGGSYEQYF. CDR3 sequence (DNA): TGTGCCAGCAGCCAAGGGACAGGGGGATCCTACGAGCAGTACTTC.

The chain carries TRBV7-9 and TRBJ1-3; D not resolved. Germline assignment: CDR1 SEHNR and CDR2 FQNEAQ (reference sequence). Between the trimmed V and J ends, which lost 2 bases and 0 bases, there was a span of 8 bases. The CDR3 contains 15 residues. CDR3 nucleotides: TGTGCCAGCAGCTTAACGGGGTCCTCTGGAAACACCATATATTTT. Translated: CASSLTGSSGNTIYF.

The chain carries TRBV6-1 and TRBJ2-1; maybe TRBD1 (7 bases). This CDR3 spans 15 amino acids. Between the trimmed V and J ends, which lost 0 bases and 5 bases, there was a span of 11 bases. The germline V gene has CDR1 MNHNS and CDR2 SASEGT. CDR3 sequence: CASSEAGGTDNEQFF. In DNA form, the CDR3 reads TGTGCCAGCAGTGAAGCAGGCGGGACAGACAATGAGCAGTTCTTC.

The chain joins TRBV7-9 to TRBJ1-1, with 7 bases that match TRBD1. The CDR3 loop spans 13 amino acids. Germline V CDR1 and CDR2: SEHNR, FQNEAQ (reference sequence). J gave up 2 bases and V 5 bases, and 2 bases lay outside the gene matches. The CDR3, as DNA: TGTGCCAGCAGCCGACAGGGAAACACTGAAGCTTTCTTT. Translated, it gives CASSRQGNTEAFF.

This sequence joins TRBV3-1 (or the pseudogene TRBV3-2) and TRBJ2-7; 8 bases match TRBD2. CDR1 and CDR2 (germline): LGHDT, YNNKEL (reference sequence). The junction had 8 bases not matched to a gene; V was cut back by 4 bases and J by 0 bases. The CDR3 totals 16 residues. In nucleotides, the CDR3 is TGTGCCAGCAGCCCATACCCGGGGGGGAGCTCCTACGAGCAGTACTTC. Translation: CASSPYPGGSSYEQYF.